This T cell receptor (beta chain) is drawn from a study of blood T cells in healthy people across ages. This clonotype has a handful of counts. Antigen: not known. A second PCR, run for about 7 to 11 cycles, used a sample-barcoded 5' primer plus a J-beta primer mix. Each cDNA molecule received a tag from a template-switch adaptor that had 12 random nucleotides. TCRdb re-derived calls from the 5' RACE reads in MiXCR, one entry per CDR3 protein. The data show hundreds of thousands of distinct CDR3 sequences, with about 52% seen just once and around 50% held by the top ten. Study observations and caveats: The unsorted PBMCs prevented any conclusive comparison of naive versus antigen-experienced cells.

Germline V gene lookup returns CDR1 DFQATT and CDR2 SNEGSKA (reference sequence). V was clipped by 5 bases and J by 2 bases, with 17 bases between them. CDR3 length: 15 residues. The source is a man in his 60s in good health. Material: blood. The rearrangement links TRBV20-1 to TRBJ2-3; D possibly uses TRBD1 or TRBD2 (6 bases each). The CDR3 bases are TGCAGTGCTGGGTCACTAGGGGGGTTCACAGATACGCAGTATTTT. Its translation: CSAGSLGGFTDTQYF.